This T cell receptor (beta chain) is drawn from a study of cytomegalovirus exposure and HLA in healthy donors. The PCR employed 60 Vbeta primers together with 13 Jbeta primers. Repertoires were generated with immunoSEQ multiplex PCR, while TCRdb's copy carries only in-frame clones and drops some. The sample yields 100,000 to 150,000 clones, around three quarters seen once. CDR3 size: 13 residues. Germline trimming cut 6 bases from V and 6 bases from J; bases unmatched to any gene: 9. Germline values: CDR1 SQVTM, CDR2 ANQGSEA. The sequence was obtained from a woman aged 60 to 75 in good health and CMV-seropositive. The chain employs TRBV29-1 and TRBJ2-7; 9 nucleotides line up with TRBD1. Input material: PBMCs. CDR3 DNA sequence: TGCAGCGTCGCCGGGACAGGGCAGTCCGAGCAGTACTTC. It encodes CSVAGTGQSEQYF.